One and the same sample provided the 9 T cell receptor beta chains below, sequenced in a study of shared clonotypes between healthy human individuals. Clones were read by immunoSEQ multiplex PCR, and TCRdb kept only the in-frame ones, dropping some. Among 2 million to 2.5 million clones listed, approximately 93% were seen once. Sequenced material: naive CD4+ T cells from PBMCs. Sample subset: CD45RA+ positively selected. Receptors originate from a man aged 18 to 29 in good health. Some clones in this sample may be carry-over from other donors' samples.

In this sample, this clone turned up a few times. The sample has other DNA sequences that encode this CDR3 too. The rearrangement links TRBV7-3 to TRBJ1-1; TRBD1 is a possible D gene (5 bases). V lost 5 bases and J 1 base, leaving 8 bases between the germline ends. Germline CDR1 and CDR2: SGHTA and FQGTGA. The CDR3 sequence is 13 residues long. In DNA form, the CDR3 reads TGTGCCAGCAGCCTTACAGGGAACACTGAAGCTTTCTTT. Amino acids: CASSLTGNTEAFF. Filled out from reference TRBV7-3 and TRBJ1-1, the complete variable domain reads GAGVSQTPSNKVTEKGKYVELRCDPISGHTALYWYRQSLGQGPEFLIYFQGTGAADDSGLPNDRFFAVRPEGSVSTLKIQRTERGDSAVYLCASSLTGNTEAFFGQGTRLTVV.

This chain connects TRBV9 to TRBJ2-7; TRBD2 is a possible D gene (7 bases). The CDR3 covers 16 residues. The V gene lost 2 bases and the J gene lost 0 bases, with 15 bases spanning the gap. CDR1 SGDLS and CDR2 YYNGEE come from the germline V gene. This CDR3 reads CASSVGGAVRSYEQYF. CDR3 coding DNA: TGTGCCAGCAGCGTTGGGGGGGCAGTCCGCTCCTACGAGCAGTACTTC.

This chain joins TRBV7-9 and TRBJ2-7; D may be TRBD1 or TRBD2 (5 bases each). The germline V gene encodes CDR1 SEHNR and CDR2 FQNEAQ (reference sequence). CDR3 size: 16 residues. V gave up 5 bases and J gave up 0 bases, with 17 bases separating them. The CDR3 DNA reads TGTGCCAGCAGCCAGGGCCCTTCCGGGGCCTCCTACGAGCAGTACTTC. This codes for CASSQGPSGASYEQYF. Based on the CDR3 plus reference TRBV7-9 and TRBJ2-7, the full variable domain is DTGVSQNPRHKITKRGQNVTFRCDPISEHNRLYWYRQTLGQGPEFLTYFQNEAQLEKSRLLSDRFSAERPKGSFSTLEIQRTEQGDSAMYLCASSQGPSGASYEQYFGPGTRLTVT.

V is TRBV6-1 and J is TRBJ1-1; 12 nucleotides agree with TRBD1. The J segment lost 7 bases and the V segment lost 2 bases, leaving 5 bases of the junction unmatched. CDR3 length equals 15 residues. Germline assignment: CDR1 MNHNS and CDR2 SASEGT. The CDR3, as DNA: TGTGCCAGCAGTGAACCGGGACAGGGGGCTAATGAAGCTTTCTTT. It encodes CASSEPGQGANEAFF.

V usage is TRBV4-2 and J usage is TRBJ2-5; D ambiguous. V was shortened by 4 bases and J by 6 bases, with 18 bases between the two germline ends. Germline V gene lookup returns CDR1 LGHNA and CDR2 YNFKEQ. This CDR3 is 15 amino acids long. CDR3 in DNA: TGTGCCAGCAGCCGAGAATTCATGGTCGGGCAGACCCAGTACTTC. Translating gives CASSREFMVGQTQYF.

For this clone: The same CDR3 also results from other DNA sequences found in this sample. V is TRBV11-3 and J is TRBJ2-6; 7 nucleotides match TRBD1. Per the germline V gene, CDR1 is SGHNT and CDR2 is YENEEA. V lost 1 base to trimming and J lost 0 bases; unmatched junction nucleotides: 0. CDR3 length: 16 residues. CDR3 nucleotides: TGTGCCAGCAGCTTAGGACAGGGCTCTGGGGCCAACGTCCTGACTTTC. This sequence encodes CASSLGQGSGANVLTF.

This chain uses TRBV7-2 with TRBJ1-1; 9 positions match TRBD1. In germline, CDR1 is SGHTA, CDR2 FQGNSA. Trimming took 1 base from V and 10 from J; bases not matched to a gene: 1. This CDR3 has 12 residues. The CDR3 DNA is TGTGCCAGCAGCTTAGGGACAGGGGTAGCTTTCTTT. It codes for CASSLGTGVAFF.

This clone was found a few times. This chain's CDR3 is CASSKREGGQPQHF. In DNA, the CDR3 is TGTGCCAGCAGCAAAAGGGAGGGAGGACAGCCCCAGCATTTT. V and J are TRBV21-1 and TRBJ1-5. TRBV21-1 is given as a pseudogene. The CDR3 consists of 14 residues.

The chain carries TRBV4-2 and TRBJ1-2; D is uncertain. V lost 0 bases, J lost 8 bases, and 13 bases lay in between. The germline gives CDR1 LGHNA, CDR2 YNFKEQ. CDR3 length: 14 residues. The CDR3 bases are TGTGCCAGCAGCCAAGATATGGGCATGAGAGGCTACACCTTC. Amino acids: CASSQDMGMRGYTF.